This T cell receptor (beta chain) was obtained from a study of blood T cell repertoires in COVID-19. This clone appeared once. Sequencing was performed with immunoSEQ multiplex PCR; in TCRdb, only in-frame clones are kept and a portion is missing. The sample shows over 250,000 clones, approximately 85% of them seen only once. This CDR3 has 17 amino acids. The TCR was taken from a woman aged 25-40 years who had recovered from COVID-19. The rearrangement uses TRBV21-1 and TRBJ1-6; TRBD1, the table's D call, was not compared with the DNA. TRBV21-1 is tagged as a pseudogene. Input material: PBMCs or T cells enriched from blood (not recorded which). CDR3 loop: CASSNGAGAFYNSPLHF. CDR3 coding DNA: TGTGCCAGCAGCAATGGAGCAGGGGCATTTTATAATTCACCCCTCCACTTT.